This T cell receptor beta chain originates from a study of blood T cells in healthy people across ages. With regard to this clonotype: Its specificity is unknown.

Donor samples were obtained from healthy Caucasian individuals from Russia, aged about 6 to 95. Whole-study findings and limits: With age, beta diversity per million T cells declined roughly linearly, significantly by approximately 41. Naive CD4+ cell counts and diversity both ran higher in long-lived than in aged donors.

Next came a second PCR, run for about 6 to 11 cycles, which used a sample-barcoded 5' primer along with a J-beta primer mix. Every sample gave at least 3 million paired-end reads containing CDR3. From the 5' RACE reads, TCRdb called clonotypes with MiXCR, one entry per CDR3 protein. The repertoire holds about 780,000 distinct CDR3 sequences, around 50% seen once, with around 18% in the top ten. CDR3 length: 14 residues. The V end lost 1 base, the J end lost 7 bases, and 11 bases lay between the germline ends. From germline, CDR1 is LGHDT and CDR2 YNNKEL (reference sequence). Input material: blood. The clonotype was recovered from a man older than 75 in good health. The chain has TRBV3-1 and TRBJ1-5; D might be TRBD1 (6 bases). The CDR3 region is CASSQGGAGQPQHF. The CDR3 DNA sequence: TGTGCCAGCAGCCAAGGGGGGGCCGGACAGCCCCAGCATTTT.